Described below is a single TCR beta chain sequence and its context. Its specificity is unknown. This specimen comes from a study of T cells in Graves' hyperthyroidism and ophthalmopathy. Study-level results: Expanded thyroid clonotypes (above 0.001) were mostly also found in blood.

Germline lookup yields CDR1 SEHNR and CDR2 FQNEAQ (reference sequence). The trim removed 3 bases at V and 5 bases at J, leaving 7 bases unmatched. CDR3 length: 15 amino acids. Graves' hyperthyroidism was deemed stable given no ophthalmopathy progression within 18 months. Uncontrolled infection, other autoimmune disease, pregnancy and lactation each barred patients from inclusion. Amplified regions were TCR beta CDR3 sequences from RNA transcripts. Using the HTBI primer set, a first-round RT-PCR was run on the TCR CDR3. TCRdb itself ran the multiplex PCR reads through MiXCR, one entry per CDR3 protein. The repertoire holds approximately 500,000 distinct CDR3 sequences, with under 60% as singletons.

Sequences were obtained from peripheral blood or thyroid tissue (not recorded which). The source is a woman aged 18 to 35 with Graves' hyperthyroidism. The rearrangement links TRBV7-9 to TRBJ1-5, with 7 bases lining up with TRBD1. CDR3 sequence (DNA): TGTGCCAGCAGCTTTCCGGGACAGAGGGATCAGCCCCAGCATTTT. It encodes CASSFPGQRDQPQHF.